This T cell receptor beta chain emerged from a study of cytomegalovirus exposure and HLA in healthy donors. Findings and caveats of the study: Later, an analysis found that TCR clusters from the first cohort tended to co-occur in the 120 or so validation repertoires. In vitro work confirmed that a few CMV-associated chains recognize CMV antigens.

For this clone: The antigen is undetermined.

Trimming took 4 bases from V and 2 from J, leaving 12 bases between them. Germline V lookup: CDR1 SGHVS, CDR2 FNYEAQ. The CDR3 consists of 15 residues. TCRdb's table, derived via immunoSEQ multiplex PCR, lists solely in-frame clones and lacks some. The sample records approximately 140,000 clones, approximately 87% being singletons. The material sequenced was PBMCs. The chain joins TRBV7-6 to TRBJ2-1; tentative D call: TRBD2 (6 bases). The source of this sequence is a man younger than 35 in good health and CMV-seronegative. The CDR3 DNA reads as TGTGCCAGCAGCTCCCCGGGACTCCCCTACAATGAGCAGTTCTTC. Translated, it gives CASSSPGLPYNEQFF.